Presented here are 27 T cell receptor beta chains from one specimen sequenced in a study of shared clonotypes between healthy human individuals. Some clones are missing from TCRdb's copy, which holds only in-frame ones; the method was immunoSEQ multiplex PCR. Here the sample spans hundreds of thousands of clones, around 90% being singletons. As defined, naive CD8 cells were CD45RO-negative and positively selected for CCR7, with terminally differentiated effector memory CD45RA+ cells excluded. Sequenced input: naive CD8+ T cells sorted from blood. The source is a man aged 25 to 40 in good health.

The CDR3 protein is CAQNPSGEETQYF. In nucleotides, the CDR3 is TGTGCCCAAAATCCCTCCGGGGAAGAGACCCAGTACTTC. The chain recombines TRBV30 with TRBJ2-5; D is perhaps TRBD2 (5 bases). The CDR3 spans 13 residues. V was pared by 8 bases and J by 3 bases, with 16 bases between. Per the germline V gene, CDR1 is GTSNPN and CDR2 is SVGIG (reference sequence).

The rearrangement links TRBV18 to TRBJ2-5, with 7 bases lining up with TRBD1. Per the germline V gene, CDR1 is KGHSH and CDR2 is LQKENI. CDR3 size: 19 residues. Trimming removed 3 bases from V and 4 bases from J; junction bases left unmatched: 20. The CDR3 sequence is CASSPVRRGGESELETQYF. CDR3 nucleotide sequence: TGTGCCAGCTCACCCGTCAGGAGAGGGGGCGAATCCGAACTAGAGACCCAGTACTTC.

This chain joins TRBV7-9 and TRBJ2-1; a weak D match, TRBD1 (6 bases). The CDR3 contains 18 residues. Germline values: CDR1 SEHNR, CDR2 FQNEAQ (reference sequence). Trimming shortened V by 5 bases and J by 0 bases, and 20 bases separated the two germline ends. The CDR3 is CASSPFPQGPGSYNEQFF. CDR3 coding DNA: TGTGCCAGCAGCCCGTTTCCACAGGGTCCAGGCTCCTACAATGAGCAGTTCTTC.

This rearrangement joins TRBV28 to TRBJ1-2; TRBD1 is a possible D gene (5 bases). There are 11 residues in the CDR3. Germline CDR1 and CDR2: MDHEN and SYDVKM. The V gene lost 6 bases and the J gene lost 7 bases, with 9 bases spanning the gap. The CDR3 DNA reads as TGTGCCAGCAGCTGGGACGCTGGCTACACCTTC. Translation gives CASSWDAGYTF.

This chain links TRBV29-1 with TRBJ2-7; 8 positions match TRBD1. This CDR3 is 16 amino acids long. J gave up 0 bases and V 5 bases, and 12 bases lay outside the gene matches. Germline V CDR1 and CDR2: SQVTM, ANQGSEA. The DNA of the CDR3 is TGCAGCGTTACCCCTGCAGGAGGACAGGGCTCCTACGAGCAGTACTTC. It translates to CSVTPAGGQGSYEQYF.

V is TRBV30 and J is TRBJ1-5, with 10 bases aligning to TRBD1. Trimming at V came to 0 bases and at J to 1 base, leaving 6 bases not matched to a gene. CDR3 length: 17 residues. The germline CDR1 and CDR2 sequences are GTSNPN and SVGIG (reference sequence). The CDR3 loop reads CAWSVRQGAVSNQPQHF. The CDR3 DNA follows: TGTGCCTGGAGTGTAAGACAGGGGGCTGTGAGCAATCAGCCCCAGCATTTT.

This clone was recorded once. The rearrangement uses TRBV6-1 and TRBJ2-5, with D perhaps given as TRBD1 or TRBD2 (6 bases each). This CDR3 is 14 amino acids long. Germline CDR1 and CDR2: MNHNS and SASEGT. V lost 8 bases to trimming and J lost 5 bases, with 18 bases between them. CDR3 sequence: CASGPLGGQETQYF. The CDR3 nucleotides read TGTGCCAGCGGACCTCTAGGGGGGCAGGAGACCCAGTACTTC.

The rearrangement uses TRBV27 and TRBJ2-4; 10 nucleotides line up with TRBD2. This CDR3 is built from 16 residues. CDR1 and CDR2 from the germline V gene are MNHEY and SMNVEV (reference sequence). The V and J ends lost 6 bases and 8 bases, in that order; junction bases with no gene match: 13. CDR3 nucleotide sequence: TGTGCCAGCAGCTCCCACCCTAGCGGGAGAGTGGACATTCAGTACTTC. Translating it yields CASSSHPSGRVDIQYF.

CDR3 nucleotide sequence: TGTGCCAGCGGCCCGTACAATGAGCAGTTCTTC. This codes for CASGPYNEQFF. The J gene is TRBJ2-1, the V gene TRBV28; D is unclear. V gave up 8 bases and J gave up 4 bases, with 6 bases separating them. The length of the CDR3 is 11 residues. CDR1 is MDHEN and CDR2 is SYDVKM in the germline V gene. Supplemented by reference TRBV28 and TRBJ2-1, the full variable domain reads DVKVTQSSRYLVKRTGEKVFLECVQDMDHENMFWYRQDPGLGLRLIYFSYDVKMKEKGDIPEGYSVSREKKERFSLILESASTNQTSMYLCASGPYNEQFFGPGTRLTVL.

This chain connects TRBV28 to TRBJ2-1, with 10 bases aligning to TRBD2. CDR1 and CDR2 from the germline V gene are MDHEN and SYDVKM. The V segment lost 5 bases and the J segment 5 bases; nucleotides outside the gene matches: 3. The CDR3 runs to 14 residues. CDR3 in DNA: TGTGCCAGCAGTGGACTAGCGGCTAACAATGAGCAGTTCTTC. Translating it yields CASSGLAANNEQFF.

The chain joins TRBV6-5 to TRBJ2-5, with 11 bases matching TRBD2. V was clipped by 7 bases and J by 5 bases; unmatched bases: 6. This CDR3 has 14 amino acids. Germline CDR1 reads MNHEY; CDR2 reads SVGAGI. The CDR3 here is CASTRLAGWETQYF. In DNA, the CDR3 is TGTGCCAGCACGCGACTAGCGGGATGGGAGACCCAGTACTTC.

This chain connects TRBV14 to TRBJ1-2; D is undetermined. The CDR3 has 15 residues. Germline values: CDR1 SGHDN, CDR2 FVKESK. V shed 0 bases and J shed 4 bases, with 12 bases lying between them. CDR3 sequence: CASSQEGWAFYGYTF. The CDR3 region has the DNA TGTGCCAGCAGCCAAGAGGGGTGGGCGTTCTATGGCTACACCTTC.

This clone was seen once. The chain joins TRBV19 to TRBJ1-2; unclear D gene. Germline values: CDR1 LNHDA, CDR2 SQIVND (reference sequence). CDR3 length: 14 residues. V was shortened by 0 bases and J by 4 bases, with 9 bases between the two germline ends. As DNA, the CDR3 is TGTGCCAGTAGTATAGATCGGATAGCCTATGGCTACACCTTC. It codes for CASSIDRIAYGYTF. Variable domain in full (rest from reference TRBV19 and TRBJ1-2): DGGITQSPKYLFRKEGQNVTLSCEQNLNHDAMYWYRQDPGQGLRLIYYSQIVNDFQKGDIAEGYSVSREKKESFPLTVTSAQKNPTAFYLCASSIDRIAYGYTFGSGTRLTVV.

The chain links TRBV10-1 to TRBJ1-5, with D possibly TRBD1 on 5 matching bases. V was clipped by 5 bases and J by 0 bases, with 11 bases between them. Germline CDR1 and CDR2: WNHNN and SYGVQD (reference sequence). CDR3 size: 15 residues. CDR3 region: CASSKDTISNQPQHF. The CDR3 DNA follows: TGCGCCAGCAGTAAGGACACCATTAGCAATCAGCCCCAGCATTTT.

In the case of this clone: A much larger clone differs by one base, so this may be a read error. The V call is TRBV6-5, the J call TRBJ2-3; TRBD2 matches 11 bases. This CDR3 comprises 15 residues. Germline CDR1 is MNHEY and CDR2 is SVGAGI. CDR3 residues: CASSTIAGGPDMQYF. CDR3 DNA sequence: TGTGCCAGCAGTACCATAGCGGGAGGGCCAGATATGCAGTATTTT.

V and J are TRBV9 and TRBJ1-2, with 7 bases aligning to TRBD1. CDR3 size: 15 residues. CDR1 and CDR2 from the germline V gene are SGDLS and YYNGEE. J lost 5 bases, V lost 3 bases, and 10 bases had no gene match. The CDR3 here is CASSAQGVGAYGYTF. In DNA, the CDR3 is TGTGCCAGCAGCGCCCAGGGGGTAGGGGCTTATGGCTACACCTTC.

The chain carries TRBV9 and TRBJ2-5, with 11 bases identical to TRBD2. Losses at the gene ends were 3 bases for V and 4 bases for J; bases not matched to a gene: 14. From germline, CDR1 is SGDLS and CDR2 YYNGEE. There are 18 residues in the CDR3. The CDR3 DNA sequence: TGTGCCAGCAGCGCTACGACTAGCGGGGTGTTATTGATAGAGACCCAGTACTTC. Residues: CASSATTSGVLLIETQYF.

J is TRBJ2-7 and V is TRBV4-1, with a weak D call TRBD1 (5 bases). The CDR3 contains 15 residues. V was trimmed by 4 bases and J by 4 bases, leaving 17 bases between them. Germline values: CDR1 MGHRA, CDR2 YSYEKL. The CDR3 DNA reads as TGCGCCAGCAGCCTCCTGGCAGGGAATGTTTACGAGCAGTACTTC. It codes for CASSLLAGNVYEQYF.

The chain has TRBV7-9 and TRBJ2-1; no clear D gene. CDR3 length: 12 residues. V was cut by 4 bases and J by 9 bases, with 10 bases left in between. The germline CDR1 and CDR2 sequences are SEHNR and FQNEAQ (reference sequence). The CDR3 here is CASSSLGVEQFF. For the CDR3, the DNA is TGTGCCAGCAGCTCCCTTGGTGTTGAGCAGTTCTTC.

The chain joins TRBV9 to TRBJ1-4, with 9 bases matching TRBD1. Germline V gene sequence: CDR1 SGDLS, CDR2 YYNGEE. The CDR3 length is 15 residues. The V and J ends lost 4 bases and 7 bases, in that order; junction bases with no gene match: 8. The CDR3 loop is CASSSPGQGGEKLFF. In nucleotides, the CDR3 is TGTGCCAGCAGCTCCCCGGGACAGGGAGGTGAAAAACTGTTTTTT.

The J gene is TRBJ2-2, the V gene TRBV4-1; the D gene is possibly TRBD1 (6 bases). This CDR3 spans 17 amino acids. Germline CDR1 reads MGHRA; CDR2 reads YSYEKL. The ends were cut back, 4 bases at V and 0 bases at J, with 15 bases in the middle. The CDR3 DNA reads as TGCGCCAGCAGCCTCAGGGACACCCTGACGAACACCGGGGAGCTGTTTTTT. Residues: CASSLRDTLTNTGELFF.

The rearrangement joins TRBV14 to TRBJ1-1, with a weak D call TRBD1 (5 bases). V was trimmed by 4 bases and J by 4 bases, leaving 10 bases between them. This CDR3 spans 13 amino acids. Germline lookup yields CDR1 SGHDN and CDR2 FVKESK. The CDR3 here is CASSLQGPTEAFF. The CDR3 DNA sequence: TGTGCCAGCAGCCTTCAGGGACCCACTGAAGCTTTCTTT.

This sequence joins TRBV11-3 and TRBJ1-2; TRBD1 matches 7 bases. Germline assignment: CDR1 SGHNT and CDR2 YENEEA. Trimming took 6 bases from V and 3 from J; bases not matched to a gene: 1. This CDR3 is 12 amino acids long. DNA of the CDR3: TGTGCCAGCAGTCAGGGGGACTATGGCTACACCTTC. This encodes CASSQGDYGYTF.

The rearrangement joins TRBV19 to TRBJ2-7, with D perhaps being TRBD1 or TRBD2 (6 bases each). The length of the CDR3 is 15 residues. Trimming took off 1 base at V and 2 bases at J, with 12 bases between the two ends. Looked up from germline, CDR1 is LNHDA and CDR2 is SQIVND (reference sequence). CDR3 sequence: CASSIAGDTAYEQYF. CDR3 nucleotides: TGTGCCAGTAGTATAGCGGGGGACACCGCCTACGAGCAGTACTTC.

A single count supports this clone. Additional DNA sequences in this sample encode the identical CDR3. This chain joins TRBV29-1 and TRBJ2-7; 7 bases agree with TRBD1. The CDR3 is made up of 13 amino acids. The germline gives CDR1 SQVTM, CDR2 ANQGSEA. J gave up 3 bases and V 6 bases, and 8 bases lay outside the gene matches. In DNA, the CDR3 is TGCAGCGTCGATGCCGGGACAGACTACGAGCAGTACTTC. This encodes CSVDAGTDYEQYF.

The J gene is TRBJ2-7, the V gene TRBV7-9, with no clear D. This CDR3 comprises 12 residues. Germline values: CDR1 SEHNR, CDR2 FQNEAQ (reference sequence). The V gene lost 8 bases and the J gene lost 6 bases, with 14 bases spanning the gap. In DNA form, the CDR3 reads TGTGCCAGCGGGCAGGCCCCTTTCGAGCAGTACTTC. Protein sequence: CASGQAPFEQYF.

In the case of this clone: This may be a read error: a much more frequent sequence differs by one nucleotide. The sample holds other DNA sequences that translate to the same CDR3. V and J are TRBV27 and TRBJ2-7; TRBD1 agrees at 9 bases. J lost 3 bases, V lost 0 bases, and 0 bases had no gene match. Germline CDR1 MNHEY, CDR2 SMNVEV (reference sequence). The CDR3 loop spans 14 amino acids. The CDR3 DNA sequence: TGTGCCAGCAGTTTATCGACAGGGGGCTACGAGCAGTACTTC. It is translated as CASSLSTGGYEQYF.